A selection of T cell receptor beta chains follows, all from one sample in a study of T cell repertoires in cytomegalovirus infection. Each CDR3 protein is one row after TCRdb ran MiXCR on the reads. The table records under 350,000 distinct CDR3 sequences, roughly a tenth of them present only once. The sample was PBMCs. The receptors stem from a human donor in good health (CMV status not recorded). Some clones in this sample may be carry-over from other donors' samples. CDR3s include the opening cysteine and the closing phenylalanine or tryptophan. D genes are given only for firm matches. Clone sizes are given selectively: once, few, many, or a class where the clone is expanded.

cdr3_aa,cdr3_nt,d_call,j_call,clone_size,v_call
CASSLTELGGIVQYF,TGTGCCAGCAGCTTGACCGAACTAGGCGGTATCGTGCAGTACTTC,NA,TRBJ2-7,many,TRBV7-2
CASSLDGQDGNEQFF,TGTGCCAGCAGCTTGGACGGACAGGACGGGAATGAGCAGTTCTTC,TRBD1,TRBJ2-1,many,TRBV7-3
CSVEKWASSYNEQFF,TGCAGCGTCGAAAAATGGGCCAGCTCCTACAATGAGCAGTTCTTC,NA,TRBJ2-1,few,TRBV29-1
CATSRDARVWQANVLTF,TGTGCCACCAGCAGAGATGCGCGGGTTTGGCAGGCCAACGTCCTGACTTTC,NA,TRBJ2-6,NA,TRBV15
CASSLRAGALTDTQYF,TGTGCCAGCAGCTTGCGAGCGGGGGCCCTCACAGATACGCAGTATTTT,TRBD2,TRBJ2-3,NA,TRBV5-4
CSASSRRGSQPQHF,TGCAGTGCTAGTTCGAGGCGGGGAAGCCAGCCCCAGCATTTT,NA,TRBJ1-5,few,TRBV20-1
CASSLDTYGGKLFF,TGTGCCAGCAGCTTGGACACCTATGGGGGAAAACTGTTTTTT,NA,TRBJ1-4,many,TRBV7-2
CASTTGGGSGIQYF,TGTGCCAGCACCACTGGGGGGGGGAGCGGCATTCAGTACTTC,TRBD2,TRBJ2-4,NA,TRBV7-9
CASSLAGGPGNQPQHF,TGTGCCAGCAGCTTAGCGGGAGGGCCGGGCAATCAGCCCCAGCATTTT,NA,TRBJ1-5,many,TRBV7-9
CASISPGQTNYGYTF,TGTGCCAGCATCTCACCGGGACAGACCAACTATGGCTACACCTTC,TRBD1,TRBJ1-2,many,TRBV6-2/TRBV6-3
CSVAQYPSGANVLTF,TGCAGCGTTGCTCAGTACCCCTCTGGGGCCAACGTCCTGACTTTC,NA,TRBJ2-6,NA,TRBV29-1
CASSHQDRGNTEAFF,TGTGCCAGCAGCCACCAGGACAGGGGAAACACTGAAGCTTTCTTT,TRBD1,TRBJ1-1,few,TRBV7-9
CASSSQGLEQFF,TGTGCCAGCAGCTCACAGGGGCTTGAGCAGTTCTTC,TRBD1,TRBJ2-1,many,TRBV7-2
CASSLGAGSYEQFF,TGTGCCAGCAGCTTAGGGGCAGGAAGCTATGAGCAGTTCTTC,NA,TRBJ2-1,many,TRBV7-6
CASSLGVEPGAYGYTF,TGTGCCAGCAGTTTGGGGGTGGAGCCGGGAGCCTATGGCTACACCTTC,NA,TRBJ1-2,many,TRBV28
CASSLEGGRRLDEQFF,TGCGCCAGCAGCTTGGAGGGGGGGAGAAGACTAGATGAGCAGTTCTTC,NA,TRBJ2-1,NA,TRBV5-1
CASSSPGNNSPLHF,TGTGCCAGTAGTTCACCGGGAAATAATTCACCCCTCCACTTT,NA,TRBJ1-6,many,TRBV19
CASSPGTGRNQPQHF,TGTGCCAGCAGCCCAGGGACAGGCCGCAATCAGCCCCAGCATTTT,TRBD1,TRBJ1-5,many,TRBV7-2
CSVAQGLAAQYF,TGCAGCGTTGCCCAGGGACTAGCAGCGCAGTATTTT,TRBD2,TRBJ2-3,few,TRBV29-1
CASSRTGRNEQFF,TGTGCCAGCAGCCGGACTGGGCGTAATGAGCAGTTCTTC,NA,TRBJ2-1,many,TRBV5-6
CASTSGGPRLGNEQFF,TGTGCCAGCACTTCCGGCGGGCCCCGGCTAGGCAATGAGCAGTTCTTC,NA,TRBJ2-1,NA,TRBV6-2/TRBV6-3
CAISEGDFYNEQFF,TGTGCCATCAGTGAAGGGGATTTTTACAATGAGCAGTTCTTC,NA,TRBJ2-1,many,TRBV10-3
CASSHPATDNEQFF,TGTGCCAGCAGCCATCCCGCCACCGACAATGAGCAGTTCTTC,NA,TRBJ2-1,many,TRBV6-5
CSVQGPGGTEAFF,TGCAGCGTTCAGGGGCCTGGCGGCACTGAAGCTTTCTTT,NA,TRBJ1-1,many,TRBV29-1
CASRLGQAYEQYF,TGTGCCAGCAGATTGGGACAGGCCTACGAGCAGTACTTC,TRBD1,TRBJ2-7,NA,TRBV6-5
CASTAPLGSGNTIYF,TGTGCCAGCACCGCCCCCCTGGGATCTGGAAACACCATATATTTT,NA,TRBJ1-3,many,TRBV28
CASSQSRRPPQHF,TGCGCCAGCAGTCAATCGAGAAGGCCGCCCCAGCATTTT,NA,TRBJ1-5,NA,TRBV23-1
CASSLPSNGELFF,TGCGCCAGCAGCTTACCCTCGAACGGGGAGCTGTTTTTT,NA,TRBJ2-2,NA,TRBV5-1
CSAAGTSGAQETQYF,TGCAGTGCTGCAGGGACTAGCGGTGCACAAGAGACCCAGTACTTC,TRBD2,TRBJ2-5,many,TRBV20-1
CASSRSLKGEQYF,TGTGCCAGCAGCCGAAGTCTGAAGGGCGAGCAGTACTTC,NA,TRBJ2-7,many,TRBV7-2
CASSLKRFQETQYF,TGTGCCAGCAGTTTGAAAAGATTTCAAGAGACCCAGTACTTC,NA,TRBJ2-5,many,TRBV28
CASRGESNTGELFF,TGTGCCAGCCGAGGGGAGTCGAACACCGGGGAGCTGTTTTTT,NA,TRBJ2-2,many,TRBV6-2/TRBV6-3
CASSASRDRGINQPQHF,TGTGCCAGCAGCGCCTCGAGGGACAGGGGTATCAATCAGCCCCAGCATTTT,TRBD1,TRBJ1-5,many,TRBV5-6
CSVFSSQTYEQYF,TGCAGCGTTTTCTCCAGCCAGACCTACGAGCAGTACTTC,NA,TRBJ2-7,few,TRBV29-1
CASSYSRGQGRKNYYGYTF,TGTGCCAGCAGTTACTCGAGAGGACAGGGGAGGAAAAACTACTATGGCTACACCTTC,TRBD1,TRBJ1-2,many,TRBV6-2/TRBV6-3
CASSPGMMDQPQHF,TGTGCCAGCTCACCAGGGATGATGGATCAGCCCCAGCATTTT,NA,TRBJ1-5,few,TRBV18